This is a list of T cell receptor beta chains from one sample in a study of cytomegalovirus exposure and HLA in healthy donors. Profiling relied on immunoSEQ multiplex PCR, and the TCRdb table lists in-frame clones only, not all of them. The sample carries about 100,000 clones, around 80% recorded once. The sequenced sample was PBMCs. The receptors were gathered from an older woman in good health and CMV-seronegative. CDR3s include the opening cysteine and the closing phenylalanine or tryptophan. The D gene is left open where the match is weak. The size entry is marked missing in some rows and otherwise reads once, few, many or a size class.

>-|TRBV5-1|TRBJ1-3|-
TGCGCCAGCAGCTCGGTGGACAGCGTCTCTGGAAACACCATATATTTT
CASSSVDSVSGNTIYF
>-|TRBV9|TRBJ1-2|TRBD1
TGTGCCAGCGGCAGGGGGGCAGGGCCCAACTATGGCTACACCTTC
CASGRGAGPNYGYTF
>once|TRBV15|TRBJ2-1|-
TGTGCCACCAGCCGAGGGAGCGTCAATGAGCAGTTCTTC
CATSRGSVNEQFF
>-|TRBV18|TRBJ1-1|-
TGTGCCAGCTCACCACCTTCGGGAGGGGTCGGCACTGAAGCTTTCTTT
CASSPPSGGVGTEAFF
>-|TRBV14|TRBJ2-5|TRBD2
TGTGCCAGCAGCCAAGATTGGGGACTAAACGGGACCCAGTACTTC
CASSQDWGLNGTQYF
>-|TRBV9|TRBJ2-1|TRBD2
TGTGCCAGCAGCGTTGGTAGCGGGGGGGCCGAAGCTAACAATGAGCAGTTCTTC
CASSVGSGGAEANNEQFF
>-|TRBV4-3|TRBJ2-5|TRBD1
TGCGCCAGCAGCCAAGATTCCAGGGGGCCGGAGACCCAGTACTTC
CASSQDSRGPETQYF
>-|TRBV11-2|TRBJ2-1|-
TGTGCCAGCAGCAAGAAACTGGGGCTCAATGAGCAGTTCTTC
CASSKKLGLNEQFF
>-|TRBV4-1|TRBJ2-2|-
TGCGCCAGCAGCCATGAGAGCTTGGGGGAGCTGTTTTTT
CASSHESLGELFF
>-|TRBV6-1|TRBJ1-5|TRBD1
TGTGCCAGCAGTGGGGGGACAGATCAGCCCCAGCATTTT
CASSGGTDQPQHF
>-|TRBV5-1|TRBJ2-3|-
TGCGCCAGCAGCCCCGGAGCACTATCAGATACGCAGTATTTT
CASSPGALSDTQYF
>-|TRBV6-6|TRBJ2-7|-
TGTGCCAGCAGGCGCCGGACAGACAAGAACTACGAGCAGTACTTC
CASRRRTDKNYEQYF
>-|TRBV28|TRBJ2-7|-
TGTGCCAGCCAACCGGGGTTGGCACGCTACGAGCAGTACTTC
CASQPGLARYEQYF
>-|TRBV9|TRBJ1-3|TRBD1
TGTGCCAGCAGCCTTACAGGGGGCGAAGAAAACACCATATATTTT
CASSLTGGEENTIYF
>-|TRBV2|TRBJ1-2|TRBD1
TGTGCCAGCAGAGTTACAGGGGGCAGAGGCTACACCTTC
CASRVTGGRGYTF
>-|TRBV13|TRBJ2-1|-
TGTGCCAGCAGCTTAGGCCCTAGAATTGAGCAGTTCTTC
CASSLGPRIEQFF
>-|TRBV5-1|TRBJ2-5|-
TGCGCCAGTGGACTTCCGACATTAGAGACCCAGTACTTC
CASGLPTLETQYF
>-|TRBV7-9|TRBJ1-4|-
TGTGCCAGCAGTACAGGGTCTGCTAATGAAAAACTGTTTTTT
CASSTGSANEKLFF
>-|TRBV5-1|TRBJ1-2|TRBD1
TGCGCCAGCAGCTTGGAGGGGGCCCTTTCTTCCTGGGGCTACACCTTC
CASSLEGALSSWGYTF
>-|TRBV13|TRBJ2-3|-
TGTGCCAGCAGCTTACAATTCACAGATACGCAGTATTTT
CASSLQFTDTQYF
>-|TRBV2|TRBJ2-5|TRBD1
TGTGCCAGCAGGGAAGGACAGGGGTGGGAAGAGACCCAGTACTTC
CASREGQGWEETQYF
>-|TRBV6-5|TRBJ1-1|-
TGTGCCAGCAGTTACTCTCCGACATTGAACACTGAAGCTTTCTTT
CASSYSPTLNTEAFF
>few|TRBV14|TRBJ2-7|-
TGTGCCAGCAGCCAAGCTGCGGCCGAAGAACTCTACGAGCAGTACTTC
CASSQAAAEELYEQYF
>-|TRBV14|TRBJ2-1|-
TGTGCCAGCAGCGATACAGGCAATGAGCAGTTCTTC
CASSDTGNEQFF
>-|TRBV6-1|TRBJ1-1|-
TGTGCCAGCAGGGCCCCGGGAGGGGGGACTGAAGCTTTCTTT
CASRAPGGGTEAFF
>-|TRBV7-2|TRBJ1-2|-
TGTGCCAGCAGCTTAGGTTGGCGAGGGAACTATGGCTACACCTTC
CASSLGWRGNYGYTF
>-|TRBV9|TRBJ2-5|-
TGTGCCAGCAGCGAAGAGGGTGGCAAAGAGACCCAGTACTTC
CASSEEGGKETQYF
>-|TRBV6-5|TRBJ2-2|-
TGTGCCAGCAGGAGGAGAAACACCGGGGAGCTGTTTTTT
CASRRRNTGELFF
>-|TRBV5-6|TRBJ2-7|TRBD2
TGTGCCAGCAGCCCCTGGGGAGGGATCGAGCAGTACTTC
CASSPWGGIEQYF
>-|TRBV15|TRBJ2-7|TRBD2
TGTGCCACCAGCCGCCCAGGGGATAGCGGGGGGCACGAGCAGTACTTC
CATSRPGDSGGHEQYF
>few|TRBV10-2|TRBJ1-4|TRBD1
TGCGCCAGCAGTGACTCCCGGGACAGGGTGGAAAAACTGTTTTTT
CASSDSRDRVEKLFF
>-|TRBV6-1|TRBJ1-2|TRBD1
TGTGCCAGCTCTGACAGGGTAGGAAGTGGCTACCCCTTC
CASSDRVGSGYPF
>-|TRBV19|TRBJ1-3|-
TGTGCCAGCAATCAGGGCTCTGGAAACACCATATATTTT
CASNQGSGNTIYF
>few|TRBV7-6|TRBJ2-1|TRBD2
TGTGCCAGCAGCTTAGTGGCTAGCGGGAACAATGAGCAGTTCTTC
CASSLVASGNNEQFF
>-|TRBV7-2|TRBJ2-5|TRBD1
TGTGCCAGCAGCCCGACAGGGCTACGAGAGACCCAGTACTTC
CASSPTGLRETQYF
>-|TRBV4-1|TRBJ2-2|-
TGCGCCAGCAGCCAAGTTGGCGGGTCGGGGGAGCTGTTTTTT
CASSQVGGSGELFF
>-|TRBV27|TRBJ2-7|TRBD1
TGTGCCAGCAGTAGGGACAGGGGGGGCGAGCAGTACTTC
CASSRDRGGEQYF
>-|TRBV5-1|TRBJ2-2|-
TGCGCCAGCAGCTTCCGGGGTAACACCGGGGAGCTGTTTTTT
CASSFRGNTGELFF
>-|TRBV19|TRBJ1-2|TRBD1
TGTGCCAGTAGTGCACAGGGGGGGATGAACTATGGCTACACCTTC
CASSAQGGMNYGYTF
>-|TRBV6-6|TRBJ1-1|-
TGTGCCAGCAGTTACCCCATTAACACTGAAGCTTTCTTT
CASSYPINTEAFF
>-|TRBV7-2|TRBJ2-7|-
TGTGCCAGCAGCTTGGTAGGGAGGAATCCCTACGAGCAGTACTTC
CASSLVGRNPYEQYF
>-|TRBV7-9|TRBJ1-2|-
TGTGCCAGCAGCTTAGGGGGCGCGGGATATGGCTACACCTTC
CASSLGGAGYGYTF
>few|TRBV19|TRBJ1-6|-
TGTGCCAGTACCTTCGACAGATACGATTCACCCCTCCACTTT
CASTFDRYDSPLHF
>-|TRBV12-5|TRBJ1-2|-
TGTGCTAGTGGCCTCGGGACTTTAGGAAGTGGCTACACCTTC
CASGLGTLGSGYTF
>-|TRBV6-5|TRBJ1-3|-
TGTGCCAGCAGTTACTCGAAGCGGGACATTGGAAACACCATATATTTT
CASSYSKRDIGNTIYF
>-|TRBV19|TRBJ1-2|TRBD1
TGTGCCAGTAGTCTAGGGACAGGCGCCTGGAGTAATGGCTACACCTTC
CASSLGTGAWSNGYTF
>few|TRBV4-1|TRBJ2-1|-
TGCGCCAGCAGCTACAGCGGACCCCCCTACAATGAGCAGTTCTTC
CASSYSGPPYNEQFF
>-|TRBV5-6|TRBJ2-7|-
TGTGCCAGCAGCTTGGGATCCCGGACTGGCTCCTACGAGCAGTACTTC
CASSLGSRTGSYEQYF
>-|TRBV28|TRBJ1-5|-
TGTGCCAGCAGTTTGACGGCAGCGATCTTTAATCAGCCCCAGCATTTT
CASSLTAAIFNQPQHF
>few|TRBV27|TRBJ1-6|-
TGTGCCAGCAGTTTCCAGGGATTCTTTTCACCCCTCCACTTT
CASSFQGFFSPLHF